This is a list of T cell receptor beta chains from one sample in a study of glioma-infiltrating T cells after dendritic cell vaccination. Here immunoSEQ multiplex PCR was the method, and the copy in TCRdb shows in-frame clones only, minus some. Of under 70,000 clones in the sample, around four fifths were seen once. The sample in question was blood, obtained before dendritic cell vaccination. Receptors originate from a human donor with glioblastoma. CDR3s include the opening cysteine and the closing phenylalanine or tryptophan. The order of the fields is V gene, J gene, D gene, clone size, CDR3 protein, CDR3 DNA. A D gene is named only where the DNA matches it firmly. Only some rows state a clone size, as once, few, many or a class for expanded clones.

V gene: TRBV6-6; J gene: TRBJ1-2; D gene: -; clone size: -; CDR3 protein: CAIARQGGYGYTF; CDR3 DNA: TGTGCCATCGCAAGGCAGGGCGGCTATGGCTACACCTTC
V gene: TRBV19; J gene: TRBJ2-7; D gene: -; clone size: few; CDR3 protein: CASSRQGEQYF; CDR3 DNA: TGTGCCAGTAGTCGGCAGGGCGAGCAGTACTTC
V gene: TRBV7-2; J gene: TRBJ2-7; D gene: TRBD1; clone size: -; CDR3 protein: CASSFTGGEQYF; CDR3 DNA: TGTGCCAGCAGCTTTACAGGGGGCGAGCAGTACTTC
V gene: TRBV11-2; J gene: TRBJ2-5; D gene: -; clone size: -; CDR3 protein: CASSYDSFEGETQYF; CDR3 DNA: TGTGCCAGCAGTTATGACTCCTTCGAGGGAGAGACCCAGTACTTC
V gene: TRBV4-1; J gene: TRBJ1-4; D gene: TRBD1; clone size: -; CDR3 protein: CASSHPGGTGGEKLFF; CDR3 DNA: TGCGCCAGCAGCCACCCCGGGGGGACAGGGGGTGAAAAACTGTTTTTT
V gene: TRBV30; J gene: TRBJ1-5; D gene: -; clone size: -; CDR3 protein: CAWSRDTDQPQHF; CDR3 DNA: TGTGCCTGGAGTAGGGACACCGATCAGCCCCAGCATTTT
V gene: TRBV5-6; J gene: TRBJ2-3; D gene: -; clone size: once; CDR3 protein: CASSLTASTDTQYF; CDR3 DNA: TGTGCCAGCAGCTTGACAGCTAGCACAGATACGCAGTATTTT
V gene: TRBV28; J gene: TRBJ2-1; D gene: TRBD1; clone size: -; CDR3 protein: CASSSTRTGLIDEQFF; CDR3 DNA: TGTGCCAGCAGTTCAACCCGGACAGGGTTAATCGATGAGCAGTTCTTC
V gene: TRBV9; J gene: TRBJ1-6; D gene: TRBD1; clone size: -; CDR3 protein: CASSSDRATYNSPLHF; CDR3 DNA: TGTGCCAGCAGCTCTGACAGGGCAACCTATAATTCACCCCTCCACTTT
V gene: TRBV5-1; J gene: TRBJ2-2; D gene: -; clone size: once; CDR3 protein: CASSPFPGTSNTGELFF; CDR3 DNA: TGCGCCAGCAGCCCCTTCCCCGGGACATCGAACACCGGGGAGCTGTTTTTT